This passage covers 9 T cell receptor beta chains from one sample sequenced in a study of CD8 T cells in ankylosing spondylitis. TCRdb reprocessed the 5' RACE reads with MiXCR, giving one entry per CDR3 protein. The data show 200,000 to 300,000 distinct CDR3 sequences, about 10% seen once. The sequencing input was blood, either unsorted or a sorted T cell fraction (not recorded which). The origin of the receptors is a male donor with ankylosing spondylitis or in good health (not recorded which).

This clonotype was observed many times. This rearrangement joins TRBV12-3 or TRBV12-4 to TRBJ2-7; possibly TRBD2 for D (6 bases). The V end was cut by 4 bases, the J end by 2 bases, with 15 bases between. The CDR3 extends over 15 amino acids. The DNA for the CDR3 is TGTGCCAGCAGTTCTGAAGAGACTAGTGCCTACGAGCAGTACTTC. Translation gives CASSSEETSAYEQYF.

This clonotype was counted at least ten times. The gene calls are TRBV9 and TRBJ1-2; D remains unclear. This CDR3 region has 12 residues. V lost 3 bases, J lost 3 bases, and 6 bases lay in between. The germline gives CDR1 SGDLS, CDR2 YYNGEE. The CDR3 here is CASSGNHYGYTF. The CDR3, as DNA: TGTGCCAGCAGCGGTAACCACTATGGCTACACCTTC.

This clonotype was detected a few times. The chain carries TRBV24-1 and TRBJ2-3; D is unclear. This CDR3 has 12 amino acids. V gave up 7 bases and J gave up 2 bases, with 6 bases separating them. Germline CDR1 and CDR2: KGHDR and SFDVKD. CDR3 in DNA: TGTGCCACCAGGACCCTCACAGATACGCAGTATTTT. This gives the protein CATRTLTDTQYF.

This clonotype has ten or more counts. The chain links TRBV5-1 to TRBJ2-7; 10 bases line up with TRBD1. Germline V CDR1 and CDR2: SGHRS, YFSETQ. This CDR3 comprises 14 residues. V shed 5 bases and J 6 bases; nucleotides not matched to a gene: 8. The CDR3 region has the DNA TGCGCCAGCAGTTCTCCGGGACAGGGGCTCGAGCAGTACTTC. This codes for CASSSPGQGLEQYF. Drawing the rest from reference TRBV5-1 and TRBJ2-7, the complete variable domain is KAGVTQTPRYLIKTRGQQVTLSCSPISGHRSVSWYQQTPGQGLQFLFEYFSETQRNKGNFPGRFSGRQFSNSRSEMNVSTLELGDSALYLCASSSPGQGLEQYFGPGTRLTVT.

There are many counts of this clonotype. The chain links TRBV7-2 to TRBJ1-2; D might be TRBD1 (5 bases). The V end was cut by 1 base, the J end by 4 bases, with 13 bases between. Germline CDR1 SGHTA, CDR2 FQGNSA. This CDR3 region has 15 residues. The CDR3 nucleotides are TGTGCCAGCAGCTTAGGAAAAGGACACATCTATGGCTACACCTTC. Translation: CASSLGKGHIYGYTF.

This chain joins TRBV12-3 or TRBV12-4 and TRBJ2-3, with D unclear. The CDR3 covers 14 residues. V was cut by 6 bases and J by 6 bases, with 16 bases left in between. CDR3 amino acids: CASSSPGVADTQYF. The CDR3 region has the DNA TGTGCCAGCAGCTCCCCTGGGGTGGCGGATACGCAGTATTTT.

This clonotype occurred many times. The chain couples TRBV9 to TRBJ2-1, with 9 bases lining up with TRBD2. V was clipped by 3 bases and J by 4 bases; unmatched bases: 8. CDR1 and CDR2 (germline): SGDLS, YYNGEE. The CDR3 contains 16 residues. The CDR3 coding sequence is TGTGCCAGCAGCGCGGGACTAGCCCTACTTTACAATGAGCAGTTCTTC. It codes for CASSAGLALLYNEQFF.

Comment on this clonotype: A read error may explain this, as a much larger clone is one base away. The chain is built from TRBV5-6 and TRBJ2-5; 8 nucleotides match TRBD1. The CDR3 is 14 residues long. Germline V CDR1 and CDR2: SGHDT, YYEEEE. Trimming removed 4 bases from V and 9 bases from J; junction bases left unmatched: 11. Here the CDR3 DNA reads TGTGCCAGCAGCCAAGGACAGGGTTGGACGTCCCAGTACTTC. Amino acid sequence: CASSQGQGWTSQYF.

This clonotype was found many times. The chain joins TRBV6-1 to TRBJ2-3; 11 nucleotides align to TRBD2. This CDR3 is built from 15 residues. Germline V gene lookup returns CDR1 MNHNS and CDR2 SASEGT. Trimming at V came to 7 bases and at J to 6 bases, leaving 9 bases not matched to a gene. CDR3: CASTRGLAVSDTQYF. CDR3 in DNA: TGTGCCAGCACTAGGGGACTAGCGGTTTCGGATACGCAGTATTTT.